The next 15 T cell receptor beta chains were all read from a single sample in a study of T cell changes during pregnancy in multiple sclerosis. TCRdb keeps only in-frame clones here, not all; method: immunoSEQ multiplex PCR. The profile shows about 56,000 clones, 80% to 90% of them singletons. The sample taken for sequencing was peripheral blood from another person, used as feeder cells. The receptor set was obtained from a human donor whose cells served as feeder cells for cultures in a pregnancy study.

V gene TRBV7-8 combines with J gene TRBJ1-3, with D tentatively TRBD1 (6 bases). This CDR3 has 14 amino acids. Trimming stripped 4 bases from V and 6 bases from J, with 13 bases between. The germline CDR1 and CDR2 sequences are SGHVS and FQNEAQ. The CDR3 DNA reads TGTGCCAGCAGCTCCCTTCGACAGGAAAACACCATATATTTT. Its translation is CASSSLRQENTIYF.

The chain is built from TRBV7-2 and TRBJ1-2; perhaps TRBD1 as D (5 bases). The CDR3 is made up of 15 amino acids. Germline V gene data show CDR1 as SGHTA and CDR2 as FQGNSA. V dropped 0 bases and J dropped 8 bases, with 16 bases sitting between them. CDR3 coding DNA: TGTGCCAGCAGCTTAGCGCCGACGTCCGAGGGGGGCTACACCTTC. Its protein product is CASSLAPTSEGGYTF.

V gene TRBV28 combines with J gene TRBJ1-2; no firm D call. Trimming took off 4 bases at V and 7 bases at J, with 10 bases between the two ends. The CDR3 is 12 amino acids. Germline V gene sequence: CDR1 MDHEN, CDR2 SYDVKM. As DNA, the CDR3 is TGTGCCAGCAGTTCCGGGCCGGGTGGCTACACCTTC. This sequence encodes CASSSGPGGYTF.

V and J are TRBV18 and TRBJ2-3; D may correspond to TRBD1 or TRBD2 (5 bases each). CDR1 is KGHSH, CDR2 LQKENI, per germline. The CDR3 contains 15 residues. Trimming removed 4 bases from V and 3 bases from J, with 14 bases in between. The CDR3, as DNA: TGTGCCAGCTCACAGAACGAGGGGTGGACAGATACGCAGTATTTT. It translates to CASSQNEGWTDTQYF. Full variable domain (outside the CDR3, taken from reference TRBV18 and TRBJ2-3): NAGVMQNPRHLVRRRGQEARLRCSPMKGHSHVYWYRQLPEEGLKFMVYLQKENIIDESGMPKERFSAEFPKEGPSILRIQQVVRGDSAAYFCASSQNEGWTDTQYFGPGTRLTVL.

The CDR3 loop reads CASSYSTAGGGAQYF. The CDR3 bases are TGTGCCAGCAGTTACTCGACGGCAGGGGGTGGTGCCCAGTACTTC. The rearrangement links TRBV6-5 to TRBJ2-5; 7 bases are shared with TRBD1. V shed 0 bases, J shed 9 bases, and the junction held 10 bases outside the gene matches. The CDR3 is 15 amino acids. Germline CDR1 MNHEY, CDR2 SVGAGI.

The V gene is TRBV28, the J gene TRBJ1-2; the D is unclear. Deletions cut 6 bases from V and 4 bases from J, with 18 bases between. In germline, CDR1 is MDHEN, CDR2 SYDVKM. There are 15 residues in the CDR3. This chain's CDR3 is CASSYPEGKGYGYTF. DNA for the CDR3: TGTGCCAGCAGCTACCCCGAAGGGAAGGGCTATGGCTACACCTTC.

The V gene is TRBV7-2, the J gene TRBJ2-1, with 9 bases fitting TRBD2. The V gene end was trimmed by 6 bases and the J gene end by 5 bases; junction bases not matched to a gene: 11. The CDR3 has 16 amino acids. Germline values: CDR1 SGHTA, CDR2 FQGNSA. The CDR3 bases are TGTGCCAGCAGAAAACGGGGCGGGAGGGTAGACAATGAGCAGTTCTTC. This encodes CASRKRGGRVDNEQFF.

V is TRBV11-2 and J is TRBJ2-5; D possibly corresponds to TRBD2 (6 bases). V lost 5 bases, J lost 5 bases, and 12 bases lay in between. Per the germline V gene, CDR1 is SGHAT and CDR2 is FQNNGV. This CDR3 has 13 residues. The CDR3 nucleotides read TGTGCCAGCAGCCCGGGACTGCTGGAGACCCAGTACTTC. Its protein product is CASSPGLLETQYF.

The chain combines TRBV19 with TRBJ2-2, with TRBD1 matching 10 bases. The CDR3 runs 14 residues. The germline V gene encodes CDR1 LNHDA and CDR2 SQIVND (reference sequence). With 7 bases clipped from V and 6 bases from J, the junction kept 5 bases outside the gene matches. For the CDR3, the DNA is TGTGCCAGTAAACGGGACAGGGGAGCCGGGGAGCTGTTTTTT. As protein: CASKRDRGAGELFF.

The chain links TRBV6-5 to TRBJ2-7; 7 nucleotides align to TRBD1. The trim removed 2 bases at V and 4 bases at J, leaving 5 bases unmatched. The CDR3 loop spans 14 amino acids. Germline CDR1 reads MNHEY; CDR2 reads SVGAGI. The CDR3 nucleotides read TGTGCCAGCAGTTACCGAGGGGGCGCTTACGAGCAGTACTTC. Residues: CASSYRGGAYEQYF.

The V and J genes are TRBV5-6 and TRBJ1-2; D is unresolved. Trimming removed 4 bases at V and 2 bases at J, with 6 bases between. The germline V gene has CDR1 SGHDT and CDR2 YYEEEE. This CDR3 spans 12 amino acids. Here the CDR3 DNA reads TGTGCCAGCAGCAAGGAAAACTATGGCTACACCTTC. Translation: CASSKENYGYTF.

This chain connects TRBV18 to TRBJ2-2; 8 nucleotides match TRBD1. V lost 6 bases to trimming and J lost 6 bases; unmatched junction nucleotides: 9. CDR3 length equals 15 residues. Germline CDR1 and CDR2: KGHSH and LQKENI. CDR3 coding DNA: TGTGCCAGCTCCCCCCAGGGGGCCGAGGCCGGGGAGCTGTTTTTT. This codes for CASSPQGAEAGELFF.

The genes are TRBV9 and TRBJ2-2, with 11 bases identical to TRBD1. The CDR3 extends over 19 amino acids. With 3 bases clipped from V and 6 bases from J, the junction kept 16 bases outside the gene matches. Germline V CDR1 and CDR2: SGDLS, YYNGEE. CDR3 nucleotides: TGTGCCAGCAGCGCACTTCTCAACCGGGACAGGGGGAATTCCGGGGAGCTGTTTTTT. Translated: CASSALLNRDRGNSGELFF.

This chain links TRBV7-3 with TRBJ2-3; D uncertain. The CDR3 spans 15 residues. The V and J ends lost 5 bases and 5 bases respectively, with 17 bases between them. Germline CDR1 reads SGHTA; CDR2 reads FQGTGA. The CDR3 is CASSPTGSWGDTQYF. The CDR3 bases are TGTGCCAGCAGCCCAACCGGGTCGTGGGGAGATACGCAGTATTTT.

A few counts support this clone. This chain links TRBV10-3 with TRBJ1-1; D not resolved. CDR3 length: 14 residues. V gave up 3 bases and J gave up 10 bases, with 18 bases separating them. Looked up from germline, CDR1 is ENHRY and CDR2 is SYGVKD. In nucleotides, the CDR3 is TGTGCCATCAGTGAATCGGACCCTTCTGCGGGAGCTTTCTTT. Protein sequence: CAISESDPSAGAFF.